These 32 T cell receptor beta chains were all obtained from the same sample, sequenced in a study of blood T cell repertoires in COVID-19. Assay: immunoSEQ multiplex PCR; the TCRdb copy retains only in-frame clones and omits some. Among about 50,000 clones listed, around 87% were seen once. Specimen: PBMCs or T cells enriched from blood (not recorded which). Receptor source: a woman aged 45-59 years who had recovered from COVID-19.

The chain links TRBV3-1 (or the pseudogene TRBV3-2) to TRBJ2-2; no reliable D call. The ends were cut back, 4 bases at V and 7 bases at J, with 7 bases in the middle. The CDR3 is 12 amino acids. CDR1 is LGHDT, CDR2 YNNKEL, per germline (reference sequence). CDR3 region: CASSLGGGELFF. The CDR3 DNA reads as TGTGCCAGCAGCCTCGGTGGCGGGGAGCTGTTTTTT.

J is TRBJ1-2 and V is TRBV12-3 or TRBV12-4, with TRBD1 matching 9 bases. The CDR3 spans 13 residues. The V segment lost 6 bases and the J segment 8 bases; nucleotides outside the gene matches: 7. This chain's CDR3 is CASSLQGAGGYTF. CDR3 in DNA: TGTGCCAGCAGCCTACAGGGGGCAGGGGGCTACACCTTC.

The chain uses TRBV7-9 and TRBJ1-1; D remains ambiguous. The CDR3 totals 15 residues. CDR1 and CDR2 (germline): SEHNR, FQNEAQ (reference sequence). V was clipped by 0 bases and J by 1 base, with 9 bases between them. This CDR3 is CASSLAALPNTEAFF. The CDR3 DNA is TGTGCCAGCAGCTTAGCCGCACTACCGAACACTGAAGCTTTCTTT.

CDR3 sequence: CASSRQGNSPLHF. In DNA, the CDR3 is TGTGCCAGCAGTAGACAGGGAAATTCACCCCTCCACTTT. The chain has TRBV28 and TRBJ1-6, with TRBD1 matching over 7 bases. This CDR3 region has 13 residues. V was pared by 5 bases and J by 7 bases, with 2 bases of the junction left unmatched. Germline assignment: CDR1 MDHEN and CDR2 SYDVKM.

This chain connects TRBV14 to TRBJ2-5; no clear D gene. Germline CDR1 SGHDN, CDR2 FVKESK. The V gene lost 1 base and the J gene lost 7 bases, with 7 bases spanning the gap. CDR3 length: 12 amino acids. CDR3 DNA sequence: TGTGCCAGCAGCCAAGGAGTCCGGACCCAGTACTTC. Its translation: CASSQGVRTQYF.

V gene TRBV7-2 combines with J gene TRBJ1-1; D might be TRBD1 (6 bases). The V end lost 4 bases, the J end lost 1 base, and 13 bases lay between the germline ends. From germline, CDR1 is SGHTA and CDR2 FQGNSA. The CDR3 sequence is 15 residues long. CDR3 residues: CASSSIGGGNTEAFF. Written as DNA, the CDR3 is TGTGCCAGCAGCTCGATAGGGGGGGGGAACACTGAAGCTTTCTTT.

This rearrangement joins TRBV28 to TRBJ1-1, with 7 bases identical to TRBD1. Germline CDR1 is MDHEN and CDR2 is SYDVKM. The CDR3 sequence is 14 residues long. V was pared by 4 bases and J by 4 bases, with 6 bases of the junction left unmatched. For the CDR3, the DNA is TGTGCCAGCAGTTCCCAGAGGGGGCCCACTGAAGCTTTCTTT. This translates into CASSSQRGPTEAFF.

The V call is TRBV9, the J call TRBJ2-5, with 11 nucleotides matching TRBD2. Germline CDR1 is SGDLS and CDR2 is YYNGEE. With V trimmed by 4 bases and J by 2 bases, 13 bases remained unmatched. CDR3 length equals 18 residues. The chain's CDR3 is CASSQGSASGRTQETQYF. CDR3 nucleotide sequence: TGTGCCAGCAGCCAAGGGTCGGCTAGCGGGAGGACTCAAGAGACCCAGTACTTC.

This chain joins TRBV5-8 and TRBJ2-5; tentative D call: TRBD1 (7 bases). Germline V lookup: CDR1 SGHTS, CDR2 YDEGEE. The V end lost 0 bases, the J end lost 0 bases, and 12 bases lay between the germline ends. The CDR3 spans 16 residues. The CDR3 sequence: CASSLGRGQYQETQYF. As DNA, the CDR3 is TGTGCCAGCAGCTTGGGGCGGGGACAGTACCAAGAGACCCAGTACTTC.

The chain employs TRBV28 and TRBJ2-1; D may be TRBD2 (5 bases). Germline V gives CDR1 MDHEN, CDR2 SYDVKM. With 5 bases removed from V and 10 bases from J, the gap between germline ends came to 15 bases. This CDR3 comprises 13 residues. For the CDR3, the DNA is TGTGCCAGCAGTCTTCCGGGAACTAGGGAGCAGTTCTTC. Amino acid sequence: CASSLPGTREQFF. The complete variable domain, with remaining parts taken from reference TRBV28 and TRBJ2-1, reads DVKVTQSSRYLVKRTGEKVFLECVQDMDHENMFWYRQDPGLGLRLIYFSYDVKMKEKGDIPEGYSVSREKKERFSLILESASTNQTSMYLCASSLPGTREQFFGPGTRLTVL.

V and J are TRBV7-6 and TRBJ2-3; the D gene is possibly TRBD1 (5 bases). CDR3 length: 16 residues. V lost 5 bases, J lost 2 bases, and 17 bases lay in between. Germline V lookup: CDR1 SGHVS, CDR2 FNYEAQ. CDR3 sequence reads: CASSRVGQGLTDTQYF. The CDR3 DNA follows: TGTGCCAGCAGCCGGGTCGGGCAGGGCCTCACAGATACGCAGTATTTT.

This chain uses TRBV5-6 with TRBJ1-2; TRBD1 might be the D (6 bases). V was trimmed by 4 bases and J by 2 bases, leaving 9 bases between them. CDR1 and CDR2 from the germline V gene are SGHDT and YYEEEE. This CDR3 has 13 residues. In DNA, the CDR3 is TGTGCCAGCAGCCCCGGACAGAACTATGGCTACACCTTC. The encoded protein is CASSPGQNYGYTF.

V gene TRBV5-1 combines with J gene TRBJ1-3; D possibly corresponds to TRBD1 (5 bases). With 0 bases removed from V and 0 bases from J, the gap between germline ends came to 10 bases. Germline V lookup: CDR1 SGHRS, CDR2 YFSETQ. CDR3 size: 16 residues. DNA of the CDR3: TGCGCCAGCAGCTTGGGAGACAGCTACTCTGGAAACACCATATATTTT. It specifies CASSLGDSYSGNTIYF.

The chain is built from TRBV7-2 and TRBJ1-6; 8 bases map to TRBD1. J was trimmed by 9 bases and V by 1 base; bases with no gene match: 5. Germline CDR1 and CDR2: SGHTA and FQGNSA. This CDR3 has 15 amino acids. CDR3 protein: CASSLGTGGFSPLHF. DNA for the CDR3: TGTGCCAGCAGCTTAGGTACAGGGGGATTTTCACCCCTCCACTTT.

The chain recombines TRBV30 with TRBJ1-2, with 7 bases matching TRBD1. The CDR3 loop spans 15 amino acids. Germline CDR1 reads GTSNPN; CDR2 reads SVGIG (reference sequence). Trimming at V came to 4 bases and at J to 7 bases, leaving 15 bases not matched to a gene. The CDR3 here is CAWTKDRTIASGYTF. The CDR3 bases are TGTGCCTGGACGAAGGACAGGACAATAGCGAGTGGCTACACCTTC.

The J gene is TRBJ1-2, the V gene TRBV7-8; D might be TRBD1 (6 bases). Trimming shortened V by 5 bases and J by 4 bases, and 17 bases separated the two germline ends. CDR3 size: 15 residues. The germline CDR1 and CDR2 sequences are SGHVS and FQNEAQ. CDR3 residues: CASSPHRDVGYGYTF. In DNA, the CDR3 is TGTGCCAGCAGCCCGCACAGGGACGTGGGCTATGGCTACACCTTC.

Here the CDR3 reads CASSQVVTGELFF. The CDR3 nucleotides are TGTGCCAGCAGCCAAGTAGTCACCGGGGAGCTGTTTTTT. The chain carries TRBV3-1 (or the pseudogene TRBV3-2) and TRBJ2-2; D remains unclear. Germline V CDR1 and CDR2: LGHDT, YNNKEL (reference sequence). V dropped 1 base and J dropped 4 bases, with 4 bases sitting between them. The CDR3 is 13 amino acids.

The CDR3 DNA sequence: TGTGCCAGCAGCTTACGTGCAGGAGGCAGCTCATATAATTCACCCCTCCACTTT. It codes for CASSLRAGGSSYNSPLHF. The J gene is TRBJ1-6, the V gene TRBV11-2; no definite D call. Trimming removed 2 bases from V and 4 bases from J, with 18 bases in between. The CDR3 runs to 18 residues. From germline, CDR1 is SGHAT and CDR2 FQNNGV.

V is TRBV10-1 and J is TRBJ2-2, with D maybe TRBD2 (6 bases). Germline loops: CDR1 WNHNN, CDR2 SYGVQD (reference sequence). Trimming removed 4 bases from V and 6 bases from J, with 9 bases in between. The CDR3 extends over 13 amino acids. CDR3 sequence reads: CASSGLVPGELFF. DNA for the CDR3: TGCGCCAGCAGTGGACTAGTACCCGGGGAGCTGTTTTTT.

In nucleotides, the CDR3 is TGTGCCAGCAGCGATCCGGACAGGGGGTTATACGAGCAGTACTTC. Amino acid sequence: CASSDPDRGLYEQYF. The J gene is TRBJ2-7, the V gene TRBV6-2 or TRBV6-3, with 10 bases lining up with TRBD1. Germline V lookup: CDR1 MNHEY, CDR2 SVGEGT. With 6 bases clipped from V and 4 bases from J, the junction kept 9 bases outside the gene matches. The CDR3 consists of 15 residues.

The J gene is TRBJ2-5, the V gene TRBV2, with 11 bases fitting TRBD2. CDR1 and CDR2 from the germline V gene are SNHLY and FYNNEI. The CDR3 is made up of 15 amino acids. V gave up 1 base and J gave up 5 bases; unmatched junction bases: 3. In nucleotides, the CDR3 is TGTGCCAGCAGTGAAGGACTAGCGGGGCTCGAGACCCAGTACTTC. It specifies CASSEGLAGLETQYF. Together with reference TRBV2 and TRBJ2-5, the CDR3 gives the full variable domain: EPEVTQTPSHQVTQMGQEVILRCVPISNHLYFYWYRQILGQKVEFLVSFYNNEISEKSEIFDDQFSVERPDGSNFTLKIRSTKLEDSAMYFCASSEGLAGLETQYFGPGTRLLVL.

This chain joins TRBV30 and TRBJ1-5; TRBD1 agrees at 7 bases. CDR1 and CDR2 from the germline V gene are GTSNPN and SVGIG (reference sequence). V was pared by 3 bases and J by 5 bases, with 4 bases of the junction left unmatched. This CDR3 has 13 amino acids. In DNA form, the CDR3 reads TGTGCCTGGAGCCAGGGACAGCATCAGCCCCAGCATTTT. It specifies CAWSQGQHQPQHF.

The chain joins TRBV7-2 to TRBJ2-3; a possible D gene is TRBD1 (6 bases). CDR3 length equals 13 residues. The V end lost 5 bases, the J end lost 6 bases, and 12 bases lay between the germline ends. Germline CDR1 is SGHTA and CDR2 is FQGNSA. The CDR3 nucleotides are TGTGCCAGCAGCCCGCAGGGGATCGATACGCAGTATTTT. Translated: CASSPQGIDTQYF.

The genes are TRBV4-3 and TRBJ1-2; no definite D call. Germline values: CDR1 LGHNA, CDR2 YSLEER. The CDR3 totals 16 residues. Trimming removed 4 bases at V and 2 bases at J, with 17 bases between. In nucleotides, the CDR3 is TGCGCCAGCAGCCCTGGCGTTGACACCGTAAACTATGGCTACACCTTC. Residues: CASSPGVDTVNYGYTF.

V is TRBV18 and J is TRBJ2-4, with D tentatively TRBD2 (6 bases). V gave up 3 bases and J gave up 8 bases, with 17 bases separating them. The CDR3 is 15 amino acids. Germline V gives CDR1 KGHSH, CDR2 LQKENI. CDR3 sequence reads: CASSPGSGRWDIQYF. In DNA form, the CDR3 reads TGTGCCAGCTCACCTGGAAGCGGGCGGTGGGACATTCAGTACTTC.

The gene calls are TRBV28 and TRBJ1-3, with D tentatively TRBD1 (5 bases). V lost 7 bases, J lost 10 bases, and 14 bases lay in between. Germline V gene data show CDR1 as MDHEN and CDR2 as SYDVKM. This CDR3 spans 12 amino acids. CDR3 DNA: TGTGCCAGCATGATACCGGGACTTACCATATATTTT. This sequence encodes CASMIPGLTIYF. The complete variable domain, with remaining parts taken from reference TRBV28 and TRBJ1-3, reads DVKVTQSSRYLVKRTGEKVFLECVQDMDHENMFWYRQDPGLGLRLIYFSYDVKMKEKGDIPEGYSVSREKKERFSLILESASTNQTSMYLCASMIPGLTIYFGEGSWLTVV.

J is TRBJ2-3 and V is TRBV7-2, with TRBD1 matching over 9 bases. Germline V gene lookup returns CDR1 SGHTA and CDR2 FQGNSA. This CDR3 spans 19 amino acids. The ends lost 5 bases at V and 2 bases at J; junction bases unmatched: 17. The CDR3 nucleotides are TGTGCCAGCAGCGCGGTCCGGGACAGGGTCCTCCTTTACACAGATACGCAGTATTTT. Its translation is CASSAVRDRVLLYTDTQYF.

V gene TRBV9 combines with J gene TRBJ2-1, with a possible D match to TRBD2 (6 bases). CDR3 size: 12 residues. With 0 bases removed from V and 12 bases from J, the gap between germline ends came to 10 bases. CDR1 is SGDLS, CDR2 YYNGEE, per germline. The CDR3 is CASSVVGGRQFF. The CDR3 DNA sequence: TGTGCCAGCAGCGTAGTAGGAGGGAGGCAGTTCTTC.

The chain is built from TRBV4-2 and TRBJ1-4; TRBD1 matches 7 bases. Germline values: CDR1 LGHNA, CDR2 YNFKEQ. Germline trimming cut 4 bases from V and 0 bases from J; bases unmatched to any gene: 11. This CDR3 contains 18 residues. The CDR3 reads CASSPGRQGFATNEKLFF. In DNA form, the CDR3 reads TGTGCCAGCAGCCCTGGCAGACAGGGATTTGCAACTAATGAAAAACTGTTTTTT.

The V gene is TRBV28, the J gene TRBJ2-3; 11 bases match TRBD1. Germline loops: CDR1 MDHEN, CDR2 SYDVKM. V shed 7 bases and J 7 bases; nucleotides not matched to a gene: 10. This CDR3 comprises 15 residues. The CDR3 DNA is TGTGCCAGCACGGAGGGACAGGGGGGACGGTATACGCAGTATTTT. Translating it yields CASTEGQGGRYTQYF.

The chain links TRBV15 to TRBJ1-6; 7 nucleotides match TRBD1. Germline V lookup: CDR1 LNHNV, CDR2 YYDKDF (reference sequence). Trimming at V came to 3 bases and at J to 7 bases, leaving 9 bases not matched to a gene. This CDR3 region has 16 residues. Here the CDR3 reads CATSRNRDSLNSPLHF. Written as DNA, the CDR3 is TGTGCCACCAGCAGGAACCGGGACAGTCTAAATTCACCCCTCCACTTT.

This clone came up once. The V and J genes are TRBV5-1 and TRBJ2-1; D may be TRBD2 (6 bases). CDR1 is SGHRS and CDR2 is YFSETQ in the germline V gene. The ends were cut back, 7 bases at V and 8 bases at J, with 19 bases in the middle. This CDR3 is built from 14 residues. CDR3 in amino acids: CASAGGTLGDEQFF. DNA for the CDR3: TGCGCCAGCGCCGGCGGGACTCTCGGCGATGAGCAGTTCTTC. The full variable domain, with the rest looked up from reference TRBV5-1 and TRBJ2-1, is KAGVTQTPRYLIKTRGQQVTLSCSPISGHRSVSWYQQTPGQGLQFLFEYFSETQRNKGNFPGRFSGRQFSNSRSEMNVSTLELGDSALYLCASAGGTLGDEQFFGPGTRLTVL.